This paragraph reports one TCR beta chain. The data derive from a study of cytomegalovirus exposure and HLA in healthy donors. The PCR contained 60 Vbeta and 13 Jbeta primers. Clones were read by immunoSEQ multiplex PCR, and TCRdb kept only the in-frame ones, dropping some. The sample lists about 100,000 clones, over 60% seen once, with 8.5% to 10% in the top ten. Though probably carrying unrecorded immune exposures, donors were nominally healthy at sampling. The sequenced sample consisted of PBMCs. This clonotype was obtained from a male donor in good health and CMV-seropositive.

The CDR3 DNA is TGTGCCAGCAGCCAAGAAAGGGGACAGGGGCTTTACGAGCAGTACTTC. This codes for CASSQERGQGLYEQYF. The chain combines TRBV14 with TRBJ2-7; 10 bases align to TRBD1. J gave up 4 bases and V 0 bases, and 6 bases lay outside the gene matches. The CDR3 totals 16 residues. Per the germline V gene, CDR1 is SGHDN and CDR2 is FVKESK. Complete variable domain (other parts from reference TRBV14 and TRBJ2-7): EAGVTQFPSHSVIEKGQTVTLRCDPISGHDNLYWYRRVMGKEIKFLLHFVKESKQDESGMPNNRFLAERTGGTYSTLKVQPAELEDSGVYFCASSQERGQGLYEQYFGPGTRLTVT.